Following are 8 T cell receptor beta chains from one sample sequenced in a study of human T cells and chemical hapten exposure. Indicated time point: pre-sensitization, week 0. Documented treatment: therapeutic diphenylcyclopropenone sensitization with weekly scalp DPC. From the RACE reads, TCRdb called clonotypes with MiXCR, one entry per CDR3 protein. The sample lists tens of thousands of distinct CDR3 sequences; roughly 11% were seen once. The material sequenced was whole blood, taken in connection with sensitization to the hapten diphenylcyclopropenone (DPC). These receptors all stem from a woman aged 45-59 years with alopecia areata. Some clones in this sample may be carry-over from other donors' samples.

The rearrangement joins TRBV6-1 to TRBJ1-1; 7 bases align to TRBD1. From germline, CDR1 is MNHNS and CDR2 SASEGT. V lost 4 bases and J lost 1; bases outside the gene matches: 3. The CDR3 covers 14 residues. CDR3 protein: CASSVTGKNTEAFF. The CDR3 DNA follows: TGTGCCAGCAGTGTGACAGGGAAGAACACTGAAGCTTTCTTT.

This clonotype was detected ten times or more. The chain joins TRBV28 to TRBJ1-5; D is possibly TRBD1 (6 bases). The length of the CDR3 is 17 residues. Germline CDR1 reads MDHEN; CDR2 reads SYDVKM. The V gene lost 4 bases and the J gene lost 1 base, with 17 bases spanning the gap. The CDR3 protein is CASSSPGAPGSNQPQHF. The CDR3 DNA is TGTGCCAGCAGTTCCCCAGGGGCCCCCGGGAGCAATCAGCCCCAGCATTTT.

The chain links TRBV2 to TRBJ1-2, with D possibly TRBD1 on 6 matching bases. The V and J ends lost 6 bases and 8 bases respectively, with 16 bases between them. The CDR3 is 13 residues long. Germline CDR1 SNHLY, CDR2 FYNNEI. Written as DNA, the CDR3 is TGTGCCAGCAGAAAAGTGACAGGTCACGGCTACACCTTC. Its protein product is CASRKVTGHGYTF. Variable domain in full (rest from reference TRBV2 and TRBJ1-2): EPEVTQTPSHQVTQMGQEVILRCVPISNHLYFYWYRQILGQKVEFLVSFYNNEISEKSEIFDDQFSVERPDGSNFTLKIRSTKLEDSAMYFCASRKVTGHGYTFGSGTRLTVV.

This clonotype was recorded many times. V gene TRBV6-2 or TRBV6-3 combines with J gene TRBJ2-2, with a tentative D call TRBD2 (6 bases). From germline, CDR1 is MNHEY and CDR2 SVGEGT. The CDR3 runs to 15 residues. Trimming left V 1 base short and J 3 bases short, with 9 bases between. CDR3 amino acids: CASSYLRGDTGELFF. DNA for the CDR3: TGTGCCAGCAGTTACTTGCGGGGTGACACCGGGGAGCTGTTTTTT.

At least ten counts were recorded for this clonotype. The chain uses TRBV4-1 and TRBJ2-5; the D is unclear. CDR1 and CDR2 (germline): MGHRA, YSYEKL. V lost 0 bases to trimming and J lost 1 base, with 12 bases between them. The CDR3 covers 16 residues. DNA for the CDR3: TGCGCCAGCAGCCAAGAGCCCTTCCCGGGCCAAGAGACCCAGTACTTC. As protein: CASSQEPFPGQETQYF.

The CDR3 here is CASSLGGSQETQYF. As DNA, the CDR3 is TGTGCCAGCAGCTTGGGGGGATCTCAAGAGACCCAGTACTTC. The V call is TRBV7-2, the J call TRBJ2-5, with D possibly TRBD2 on 6 matching bases. The ends were cut back, 3 bases at V and 2 bases at J, with 10 bases in the middle. The germline V gene encodes CDR1 SGHTA and CDR2 FQGNSA. CDR3 size: 14 residues.

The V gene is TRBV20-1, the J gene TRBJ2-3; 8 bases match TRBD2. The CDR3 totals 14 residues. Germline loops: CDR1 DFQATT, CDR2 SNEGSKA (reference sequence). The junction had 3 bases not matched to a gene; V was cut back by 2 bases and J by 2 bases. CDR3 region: CSARKREFTDTQYF. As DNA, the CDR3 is TGCAGTGCTAGAAAGCGGGAGTTCACAGATACGCAGTATTTT.

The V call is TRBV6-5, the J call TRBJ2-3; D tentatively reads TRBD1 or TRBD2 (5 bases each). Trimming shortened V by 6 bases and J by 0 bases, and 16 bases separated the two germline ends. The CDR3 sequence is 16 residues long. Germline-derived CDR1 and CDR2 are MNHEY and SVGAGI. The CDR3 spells CASSPRGTRSTDTQYF. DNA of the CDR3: TGTGCCAGCAGCCCCAGAGGGACGAGAAGCACAGATACGCAGTATTTT.